These 15 T cell receptor beta chains originate from one sample sequenced in a study of shared clonotypes between healthy human individuals. Sequenced by immunoSEQ multiplex PCR; TCRdb stores in-frame clones only, minus some. The sample comprises 2,100,000 or so clones, nearly 97% of which are singletons, and 0.1% to 0.15% rests with the top ten. Sequenced sample: naive CD4+ T cells sorted from blood. Subset in this sample: CD45RA+ positively selected. The receptors were gathered from a young man in good health.

The chain couples TRBV7-2 to TRBJ1-2; 9 bases align to TRBD1. V lost 5 bases, J lost 1 base, and 5 bases stayed unmatched. CDR1 SGHTA and CDR2 FQGNSA come from the germline V gene. The CDR3 totals 15 residues. CDR3 nucleotides: TGTGCCAGCAGCCGATGGACAGGGGATAACTATGGCTACACCTTC. Amino acids: CASSRWTGDNYGYTF.

The genes are TRBV4-3 and TRBJ2-3; maybe TRBD2 (6 bases). This CDR3 contains 16 residues. The V end was cut by 0 bases, the J end by 1 base, with 11 bases between. The germline CDR1 and CDR2 sequences are LGHNA and YSLEER. CDR3 DNA sequence: TGCGCCAGCAGCCAAGATCTCGGGAGCGGCACAGATACGCAGTATTTT. Encoded protein: CASSQDLGSGTDTQYF.

The chain uses TRBV7-2 and TRBJ2-7; D may be TRBD1 (6 bases). V was pared by 5 bases and J by 0 bases, with 14 bases between. Germline values: CDR1 SGHTA, CDR2 FQGNSA. CDR3 length: 15 residues. As DNA, the CDR3 is TGTGCCAGCAGCCGATACCGGGACAACTCCTACGAGCAGTACTTC. Protein product: CASSRYRDNSYEQYF.

V usage is TRBV12-5 and J usage is TRBJ2-3, with TRBD2 matching 10 bases. Trimming removed 4 bases from V and 0 bases from J; junction bases left unmatched: 7. Germline V lookup: CDR1 LGHNT, CDR2 FRNRAP. This CDR3 spans 17 amino acids. CDR3 nucleotides: TGTGCTAGTGGTTGGGGACTAGCGAAACCTAGCACAGATACGCAGTATTTT. It yields the protein CASGWGLAKPSTDTQYF.

DNA for the CDR3: TGTGCCAGCAGCTCCCCCCCAGGGGAACGTTCACCCCTCCACTTT. Its translation is CASSSPPGERSPLHF. V gene TRBV7-2 combines with J gene TRBJ1-6; D might be TRBD1 (6 bases). Germline-derived CDR1 and CDR2 are SGHTA and FQGNSA. The length of the CDR3 is 15 residues. Deletions cut 4 bases from V and 9 bases from J, with 16 bases between.

The genes are TRBV7-9 and TRBJ2-1; no definite D call. CDR1 SEHNR and CDR2 FQNEAQ come from the germline V gene (reference sequence). This CDR3 has 15 amino acids. Trimming stripped 1 base from V and 3 bases from J, with 10 bases between. The CDR3 protein is CASSLVGTIYNEQFF. The CDR3 DNA reads as TGTGCCAGCAGCTTAGTCGGTACTATCTACAATGAGCAGTTCTTC. The full variable domain, completed using reference TRBV7-9 and TRBJ2-1, is DTGVSQNPRHKITKRGQNVTFRCDPISEHNRLYWYRQTLGQGPEFLTYFQNEAQLEKSRLLSDRFSAERPKGSFSTLEIQRTEQGDSAMYLCASSLVGTIYNEQFFGPGTRLTVL.

This clone showed up just once. This chain links TRBV11-2 with TRBJ1-6; 10 bases are shared with TRBD1. The germline V gene has CDR1 SGHAT and CDR2 FQNNGV. V trimming: 1 base; J trimming: 10 bases; junction bases outside the gene matches: 7. CDR3 length equals 16 residues. CDR3 loop: CASSLGVPGQGSPLHF. The CDR3, as DNA: TGTGCCAGCAGCTTAGGAGTTCCGGGACAGGGGTCACCCCTCCACTTT.

This sequence joins TRBV5-1 and TRBJ2-7, with TRBD1 identical over 8 bases. This CDR3 spans 12 amino acids. Germline values: CDR1 SGHRS, CDR2 YFSETQ. V trimming: 2 bases; J trimming: 6 bases; junction bases outside the gene matches: 1. The CDR3 DNA is TGCGCCAGCAGCTTAACAGGGGGCGAGCAGTACTTC. Its protein product is CASSLTGGEQYF.

The chain carries TRBV11-2 and TRBJ1-2; D gene unclear. The CDR3 contains 14 residues. CDR1 is SGHAT, CDR2 FQNNGV, per germline. Trimming stripped 6 bases from V and 0 bases from J, with 11 bases between. The CDR3 reads CASSMTQANYGYTF. The CDR3 nucleotides read TGTGCCAGCAGTATGACCCAAGCTAACTATGGCTACACCTTC. Full variable domain (rest looked up from reference TRBV11-2 and TRBJ1-2): EAGVAQSPRYKIIEKRQSVAFWCNPISGHATLYWYQQILGQGPKLLIQFQNNGVVDDSQLPKDRFSAERLKGVDSTLKIQPAKLEDSAVYLCASSMTQANYGYTFGSGTRLTVV.

The chain is built from TRBV21-1 and TRBJ2-1. TRBV21-1 is an annotated pseudogene. The CDR3 extends over 12 amino acids. The CDR3 DNA is TGTGCCTGGGTAGAGAATGACAATGAGCAGTTCTTC. Translation: CAWVENDNEQFF.

V gene TRBV18 combines with J gene TRBJ2-7, with TRBD1 matching 12 bases. This CDR3 is 16 amino acids long. The ends lost 4 bases at V and 4 bases at J; junction bases unmatched: 8. Looked up from germline, CDR1 is KGHSH and CDR2 is LQKENI. The CDR3 region has the DNA TGTGCCAGCTCACTCATGCCGGGACAGGGGGCTTACGAGCAGTACTTC. Amino acid sequence: CASSLMPGQGAYEQYF. The full variable domain, its missing parts supplied by reference TRBV18 and TRBJ2-7, is NAGVMQNPRHLVRRRGQEARLRCSPMKGHSHVYWYRQLPEEGLKFMVYLQKENIIDESGMPKERFSAEFPKEGPSILRIQQVVRGDSAAYFCASSLMPGQGAYEQYFGPGTRLTVT.

The V and J genes are TRBV5-1 and TRBJ2-1, with 9 bases identical to TRBD1. Germline V CDR1 and CDR2: SGHRS, YFSETQ. The V segment lost 2 bases and the J segment 10 bases; nucleotides outside the gene matches: 7. The CDR3 has 14 residues. The CDR3 region has the DNA TGCGCCAGCAGCTTTCCGGGACAGGGAGAGGAGCAGTTCTTC. Translation gives CASSFPGQGEEQFF.

The chain joins TRBV21-1 to TRBJ2-3; the table names TRBD2, a call not compared with the DNA. TRBV21-1 is a pseudogene locus. The CDR3 runs to 16 residues. CDR3 coding DNA: TGTGCCAGCAGCCCCGCTGGCGGGGGGATCACAGATACGCAGTATTTT. Translated, it gives CASSPAGGGITDTQYF.

The chain couples TRBV2 to TRBJ1-2, with TRBD1 as a possible D gene (5 bases). V lost 5 bases and J lost 7, with 17 bases in between. The CDR3 sequence is 14 residues long. Germline CDR1 is SNHLY and CDR2 is FYNNEI. CDR3 loop: CASSLDSGLGGYTF. DNA for the CDR3: TGTGCCAGCAGTCTCGACAGTGGCCTAGGTGGCTACACCTTC.

This clone came up a few times. The rearrangement uses TRBV19 and TRBJ1-2; possible D gene TRBD1, 5 bases. V dropped 9 bases and J dropped 1 base, with 15 bases sitting between them. CDR3 size: 14 residues. Germline V gene sequence: CDR1 LNHDA, CDR2 SQIVND (reference sequence). CDR3 amino acids: CASTWQGDNYGYTF. In DNA, the CDR3 is TGTGCCAGCACTTGGCAGGGAGATAACTATGGCTACACCTTC.